This T cell receptor beta chain was captured in a study of beta chain features in type 1 diabetes. Study-wide results and caveats: All four CD4+ subsets from Type 1 diabetes patients carried moderately but significantly shorter TCRB CDR3s. The influence of HLA type on TCRB rearrangement stayed undetermined.

Sequencing targeted expressed TCRB transcripts, as all isolated RNA had been reverse transcribed. The method was immunoSEQ multiplex PCR; TCRdb's version includes in-frame clones alone and lacks a portion of them. The sample contains a few hundred thousand clones, over 8.5% of which appear only once. The CDR3 sequence is 14 residues long. Germline-derived CDR1 and CDR2 are SGDLS and YYNGEE. Trimming took off 3 bases at V and 1 base at J, with 10 bases between the two ends. Central memory, naive, regulatory and stem cell-like memory CD4+ cells were sorted by CD45RO/CCR7/CD25/CD127/CD95/CD27. This clone came up many times. The antigen remains undetermined.

V is TRBV9 and J is TRBJ2-5; unclear D gene. The sample consisted of central memory CD4+ T cells from blood. This TCR derives from a man aged 25-45 years with type 1 diabetes. The CDR3 region has the DNA TGTGCCAGCAGCGCGCAGAGTATCCAAGAGACCCAGTACTTC. Amino acid sequence: CASSAQSIQETQYF.